The rows below give T cell receptor beta chains drawn from one sample of a study of blood T cell repertoires in COVID-19. Libraries were prepared by immunoSEQ multiplex PCR; TCRdb keeps only in-frame clonotypes and omits some of them. The sample carries approximately 210,000 clones, 81% recorded once. The sequenced sample was PBMCs or T cells enriched from blood (not recorded which). Receptors were obtained from a woman aged 45-60 years with acute COVID-19. CDR3s include the opening cysteine and the closing phenylalanine or tryptophan. Fields, in order: CDR3 length, clone size, D gene, J gene, V gene, CDR3 protein, CDR3 DNA. The D gene is left open where the match is weak. Expanded clones get a size class; other rows say once, few or many, or leave the size out.

17	NA	TRBD1	TRBJ1-2	TRBV29-1	CSVEPGTGRGWNYGYTF	TGCAGCGTTGAGCCTGGGACAGGGAGGGGATGGAACTATGGCTACACCTTC
15	NA	TRBD2	TRBJ2-7	TRBV7-2	CASSPNGLAFYEQYF	TGTGCCAGCAGCCCAAACGGACTAGCCTTCTACGAGCAGTACTTC
16	NA	NA	TRBJ2-3	TRBV4-1	CASSQDGGFGTDTQYF	TGCGCCAGCAGCCAAGATGGAGGATTCGGCACAGATACGCAGTATTTT
13	once	NA	TRBJ2-5	TRBV5-1	CASSLQGQETQYF	TGCGCCAGCAGCTTGCAGGGACAAGAGACCCAGTACTTC
16	NA	TRBD2	TRBJ2-7	TRBV5-6	CASSLGPTSGAYEQYF	TGTGCCAGCAGCTTGGGACCCACTAGCGGGGCTTACGAGCAGTACTTC
14	NA	NA	TRBJ1-5	TRBV6-2/TRBV6-3	CASSYDGELGPQHF	TGTGCCAGCAGTTACGACGGGGAGCTGGGGCCCCAGCATTTT
17	NA	NA	TRBJ2-3	TRBV6-4	CASSTPFGGGPVDTQYF	TGTGCCAGCAGTACTCCTTTTGGGGGGGGGCCAGTAGATACGCAGTATTTT
17	NA	TRBD2	TRBJ2-3	TRBV29-1	CSVESLAWTSVTDTQYF	TGCAGCGTTGAATCTCTTGCGTGGACTAGCGTAACAGATACGCAGTATTTT
17	NA	TRBD2	TRBJ2-1	TRBV19	CASSIFPASGTSAEQFF	TGTGCCAGTAGTATCTTCCCGGCTAGCGGGACCTCCGCTGAGCAGTTCTTC
13	NA	NA	TRBJ1-6	TRBV6-6	CASSQGTNSPLHF	TGTGCCAGCAGTCAGGGGACAAACTCACCCCTCCACTTT
11	NA	NA	TRBJ2-7	TRBV11-2	CASRDLGGQYF	TGTGCCAGCAGGGATTTGGGGGGGCAGTACTTC
15	few	NA	TRBJ2-7	TRBV19	CASSIQQGSTYEQYF	TGTGCCAGTAGTATCCAGCAGGGGTCAACCTACGAGCAGTACTTC
15	NA	TRBD1	TRBJ1-6	TRBV2	CASSSDRGTNSPLHF	TGTGCCAGCAGTTCTGACAGGGGGACTAATTCACCCCTCCACTTT
16	once	TRBD2	TRBJ2-7	TRBV4-2	CASSQDTGLAGYEQYF	TGTGCCAGCAGCCAAGATACGGGACTAGCGGGGTACGAGCAGTACTTC
18	few	TRBD1	TRBJ2-7	TRBV29-1	CSVDIRTGLRDRTYEQYF	TGCAGCGTTGATATCCGGACAGGCCTGAGGGATCGAACCTACGAGCAGTACTTC
14	NA	NA	TRBJ1-2	TRBV25-1	CASSEPGRLYGYTF	TGTGCCAGCAGTGAACCAGGGAGGCTCTATGGCTACACCTTC
16	NA	NA	TRBJ1-2	TRBV28	CASSSNGGALNYGYTF	TGTGCCAGCAGTTCTAACGGAGGGGCCCTTAACTATGGCTACACCTTC
15	NA	NA	TRBJ1-6	TRBV4-3	CASSQDHWGGSPLHF	TGCGCCAGCAGCCAAGATCATTGGGGGGGTTCACCCCTCCACTTT
13	NA	NA	TRBJ1-6	TRBV27	CASSLRVGSPLHF	TGTGCCAGCAGTTTGAGGGTCGGGTCACCCCTCCACTTT
16	few	TRBD1	TRBJ1-1	TRBV19	CASTIRQGAVGTEAFF	TGTGCCAGTACCATAAGACAGGGGGCAGTAGGCACTGAAGCTTTCTTT
13	NA	NA	TRBJ1-2	TRBV7-2	CASSPSPGGGYTF	TGTGCCAGCAGCCCTTCCCCCGGAGGAGGCTACACCTTC
14	NA	NA	TRBJ2-3	TRBV18	CASSPGGAGDTQYF	TGTGCCAGCTCACCAGGAGGGGCAGGGGATACGCAGTATTTT
14	once	TRBD1	TRBJ1-1	TRBV6-5	CASSSTGGTREAFF	TGTGCCAGCAGTTCGACAGGGGGCACTAGGGAAGCTTTCTTT
12	NA	NA	TRBJ1-4	TRBV27	CASRGVGEKLFF	TGTGCCAGCAGAGGGGTGGGTGAAAAACTGTTTTTT
16	few	TRBD1	TRBJ2-1	TRBV11-1	CASSSTPGQGYNEQFF	TGTGCCAGCAGCTCTACCCCGGGACAGGGTTACAATGAGCAGTTCTTC
14	NA	NA	TRBJ2-7	TRBV3-1/TRBV3-2	CASSHPSPPYEQYF	TGTGCCAGCAGCCACCCAAGCCCACCCTACGAGCAGTACTTC
13	few	NA	TRBJ1-2	TRBV7-2	CASSLPGRYGYTF	TGTGCCAGCAGCTTACCAGGGCGATATGGCTACACCTTC
16	NA	NA	TRBJ2-6	TRBV19	CASTVRRRPGANVLTF	TGTGCCAGTACAGTGCGGCGGCGACCTGGGGCCAACGTCCTGACTTTC
15	NA	TRBD2	TRBJ2-3	TRBV28	CASRPTSVGTDTQYF	TGTGCCAGCAGGCCGACTAGCGTAGGGACAGATACGCAGTATTTT
18	NA	TRBD1	TRBJ1-1	TRBV5-8	CASSLAWTGAWVNTEAFF	TGTGCCAGCAGCTTGGCCTGGACAGGGGCCTGGGTGAACACTGAAGCTTTCTTT
12	NA	TRBD1	TRBJ1-1	TRBV19	CASRDRATEAFF	TGTGCCAGTAGGGACAGGGCCACTGAAGCTTTCTTT
13	many	NA	TRBJ2-7	TRBV19	CASSPRFVDEQYF	TGTGCCAGTAGCCCGCGGTTTGTCGACGAGCAGTACTTC
18	NA	TRBD2	TRBJ2-2	TRBV9	CASSGGGTRATFSGELFF	TGTGCCAGCAGCGGCGGGGGGACTCGAGCGACCTTTTCCGGGGAGCTGTTTTTT
11	NA	NA	TRBJ1-2	TRBV6-6	CASSSDYGYTF	TGTGCCAGCAGTTCTGACTATGGCTACACCTTC
13	NA	NA	TRBJ2-1	TRBV6-5	CASKPLDSNEQFF	TGTGCCAGCAAGCCCCTGGACAGCAATGAGCAGTTCTTC
14	NA	TRBD1	TRBJ1-4	TRBV18	CASSDRLENEKLFF	TGTGCCAGCTCGGACAGGTTGGAGAATGAAAAACTGTTTTTT
14	NA	TRBD2	TRBJ2-7	TRBV30	CAWRTSGRSREQYF	TGTGCCTGGAGGACTAGCGGAAGATCCCGCGAGCAGTACTTC